This T cell receptor beta chain was recorded in a study of blood T cell repertoires in COVID-19 (TCRdb year 2020). Study-wide context: The collaborator samples originated in the United States, Italy and Spain and spanned the acute and convalescent phases of COVID-19. The prospective study material was composed of cDNA or gDNA derived from T cells, B-cell-depleted T cells, or PBMCs. Subjects who had been exposed to COVID-19, were actively infected with it, or had recovered from it provided the deeply sampled blood TCRbeta repertoires that made up the dataset. The repertoires were released in a freely available public database intended as a resource for research on the immune response to SARS-CoV-2. The samples were drawn from the first 160 participants of the ongoing ImmuneRACE study and from over 950 subjects provided by 6 global collaborators. A de-identified subject ID, COVID-19 status, age in years and sex were almost always included in the sample metadata. Where HLA class I and class II types were available, the types were taken from metadata supplied by the sample provider, not from assay-based typing.

TCRbeta CDR3 regions were amplified from genomic DNA using the immunoSEQ Assay, a bias-controlled multiplex PCR. Regarding the original processing steps: The number of nucleated cells in each sample was estimated by amplification of reference gene primers within the assay. To quantify the absolute abundance of each unique TCRbeta CDR3 rearrangement, sequence reads were collapsed and filtered. For each sample, productive Simpson clonality was calculated as the square root of Simpson's diversity index across productive rearrangements. This immuneACCESS table, as held by TCRdb, lists in-frame sequences with V and J called but not all clones. Of the missing ones, under half trace to an unresolved V gene in checked studies; the others have no known cause. V, J and clone size were drawn from that table, and D and trimming were deduced from the DNA. This sample gives some 200,000 clones in total; 65% to 90% of them show up just once. In total, the top ten clones hold approximately 12% of the sample.

The V end gives up 5 bases and the J end 3 bases, leaving 7 bases in the junction not matched to a gene. CDR3 length: 14 amino acids, cysteine to phenylalanine. Of all the DNA, just the CDR3 is kept, 42 bases in frame from base 1. Sequences MNHEY (CDR1) and SMNVEV (CDR2) are obtained from the germline V gene (reference sequence). As concerns this clone: The target of this receptor is not known. No base-level quality is on record; no much larger clone is a single base apart.

In the prospective study, participants were roughly 18 to 89 years old, resided in about two dozen geographic areas of the United States, and were enrolled through a virtual design. In the prospective study, participants were assigned to cohorts based on the clinical history participants reported in a screening survey and a study questionnaire. ImmuneRACE Cohort 3 recovered participants were defined by two consecutive negative NP/OP PCR tests, healthcare professional clearance, or symptom resolution. In the prospective study, whole blood, serum and a nasopharyngeal or oropharyngeal swab were collected from each participant by mobile phlebotomists. Prospective study participants could optionally give additional blood draws and questionnaires over an approximately two-month period. Blood samples from the prospective study were shipped frozen or at room temperature prior to DNA extraction. The investigation overall reported the following: The quantity of clinical and demographic metadata differed by source and by participant and was supplied without curation.

The sample comprised PBMCs or T cells enriched from blood (not recorded which). The receptor's source is a middle-aged man who had recovered from COVID-19. The receptor chain draws on TRBV27 and TRBJ2-7; 7 bases in the junction line up with TRBD1. At the DNA level, the sequence is TGTGCCAGCAGTCTAGGGGACAGTCACTACGAGCAGTACTTC. Its protein product is CASSLGDSHYEQYF.